Given below is one T cell receptor (beta chain) in context. Its antigen is unknown. The PCR used 60 Vbeta and 13 Jbeta primers. Authors' data handling: Counted up in a later analysis, unique TCR beta chains came to about 80 million, with around 10 million shared. This table comes from immunoSEQ multiplex PCR, and its TCRdb copy is limited to in-frame clones, with some not included. For V, J and clone size, that table is used; D and trimming come from the DNA. The table lists approximately 67,000 clones, 65% to 70% of them singletons, with just over 2% in the top ten. This entry is derived from a study of cytomegalovirus exposure and HLA in healthy donors. The CDR3 spans 16 residues. Germline CDR1 SGHTA, CDR2 FQGNSA. V was pared by 0 bases and J by 5 bases, with 13 bases between. There were likely unrecorded immune exposures, though donors were nominally healthy when sampled. Whole-study results and caveats: The study found most TCR sequences rare, yet found some public TCRs in many donors.

Sequencing was performed on PBMCs. This chain joins TRBV7-2 and TRBJ2-2; a possible D gene is TRBD2 (5 bases). The sequence was collected from a woman under 40 in good health and CMV-seronegative. CDR3 nucleotides: TGTGCCAGCAGCTTAGCTAGCGATCTTCTTACCGGGGAGCTGTTTTTT. Translated: CASSLASDLLTGELFF.